This T cell receptor beta chain was recovered during a study of T cells in Graves' hyperthyroidism and ophthalmopathy. Background on the study: Blood was drawn when the patient was first diagnosed and still untreated.

Uncontrolled infection, other autoimmune disease, pregnancy or lactation excluded patients. Germline V gene lookup returns CDR1 SNHLY and CDR2 FYNNEI. The CDR3 loop spans 15 amino acids. Trimming took off 6 bases at V and 1 base at J, with 13 bases between the two ends. Amplification yielded TCR beta CDR3 regions, with RNA transcripts as the source. The HTBI primer set drove a first-round RT-PCR of the TCR CDR3. TCRdb reanalysed the multiplex PCR reads using MiXCR and keeps one entry per CDR3 protein. The table lists more than 350,000 distinct CDR3 sequences, about 15% of them singletons. Broader study findings: Within blood appeared most thyroid clonotypes that had expanded above 0.001.

At least ten counts were recorded for this clonotype. What it binds is unknown. The TCR originated in a woman aged 25 to 45 with Graves' ophthalmopathy. V gene TRBV2 combines with J gene TRBJ2-4; tentative D call: TRBD1 (6 bases). The sequencing input was blood. In DNA, the CDR3 is TGTGCCAGCAGGGACAGCCAAGGTGCCAAAAACATTCAGTACTTC. Translation gives CASRDSQGAKNIQYF.